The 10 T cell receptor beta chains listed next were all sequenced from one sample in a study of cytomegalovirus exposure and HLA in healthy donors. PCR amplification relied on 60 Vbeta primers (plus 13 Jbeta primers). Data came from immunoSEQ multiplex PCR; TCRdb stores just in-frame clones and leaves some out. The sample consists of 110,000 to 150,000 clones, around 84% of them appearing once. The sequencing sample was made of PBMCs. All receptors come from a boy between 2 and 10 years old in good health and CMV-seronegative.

Here the CDR3 DNA reads TGTGCCAGCAGCGTAGCAGCGGGCTTCTCCTACGAGCAGTACTTC. Protein: CASSVAAGFSYEQYF. The rearrangement uses TRBV9 and TRBJ2-7; weak D call: TRBD2 (6 bases). This CDR3 spans 15 amino acids. Germline V gene data show CDR1 as SGDLS and CDR2 as YYNGEE. Trimming left V 0 bases short and J 0 bases short, with 10 bases between.

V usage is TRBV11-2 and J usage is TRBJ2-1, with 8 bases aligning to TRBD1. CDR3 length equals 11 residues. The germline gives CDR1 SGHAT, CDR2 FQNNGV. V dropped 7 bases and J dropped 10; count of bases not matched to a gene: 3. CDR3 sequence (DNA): TGTGCCAGCACAGGGGGCAGGGAGCAGTTCTTC. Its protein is CASTGGREQFF.

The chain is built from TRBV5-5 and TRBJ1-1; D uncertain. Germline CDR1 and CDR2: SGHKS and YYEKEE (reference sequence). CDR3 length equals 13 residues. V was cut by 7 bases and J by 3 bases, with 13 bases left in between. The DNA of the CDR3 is TGTGCCAGCCTCACCCAGACACACACTGAAGCTTTCTTT. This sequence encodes CASLTQTHTEAFF.

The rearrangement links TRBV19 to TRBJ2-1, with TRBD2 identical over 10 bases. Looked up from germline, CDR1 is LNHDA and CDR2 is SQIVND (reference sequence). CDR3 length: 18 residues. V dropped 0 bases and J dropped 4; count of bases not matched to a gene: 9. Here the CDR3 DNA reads TGTGCCAGTAGTATAGACCGACTAGCGGGTAGTCGGTACAATGAGCAGTTCTTC. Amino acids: CASSIDRLAGSRYNEQFF.

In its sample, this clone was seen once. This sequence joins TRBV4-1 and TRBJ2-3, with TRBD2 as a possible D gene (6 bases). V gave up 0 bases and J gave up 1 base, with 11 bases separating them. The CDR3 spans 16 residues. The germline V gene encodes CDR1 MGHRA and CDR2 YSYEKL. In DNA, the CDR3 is TGCGCCAGCAGCCAAGATCTGGCTAGCGGCACAGATACGCAGTATTTT. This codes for CASSQDLASGTDTQYF.

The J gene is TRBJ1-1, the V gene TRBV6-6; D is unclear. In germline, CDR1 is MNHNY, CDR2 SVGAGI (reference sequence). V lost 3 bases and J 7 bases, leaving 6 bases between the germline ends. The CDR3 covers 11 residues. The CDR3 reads CASSYTDEAFF. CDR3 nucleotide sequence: TGTGCCAGCAGTTATACAGATGAAGCTTTCTTT.

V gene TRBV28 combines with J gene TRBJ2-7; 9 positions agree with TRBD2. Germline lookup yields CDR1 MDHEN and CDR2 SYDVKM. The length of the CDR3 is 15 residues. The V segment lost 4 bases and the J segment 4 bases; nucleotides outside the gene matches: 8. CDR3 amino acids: CASSSSAGGGYEQYF. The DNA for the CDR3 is TGTGCCAGCAGTTCTTCAGCGGGAGGAGGGTACGAGCAGTACTTC. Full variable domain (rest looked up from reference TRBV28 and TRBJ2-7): DVKVTQSSRYLVKRTGEKVFLECVQDMDHENMFWYRQDPGLGLRLIYFSYDVKMKEKGDIPEGYSVSREKKERFSLILESASTNQTSMYLCASSSSAGGGYEQYFGPGTRLTVT.

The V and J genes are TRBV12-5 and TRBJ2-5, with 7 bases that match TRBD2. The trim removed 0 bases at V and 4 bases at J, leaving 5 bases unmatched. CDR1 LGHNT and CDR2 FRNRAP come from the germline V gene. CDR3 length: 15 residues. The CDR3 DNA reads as TGTGCTAGTGGTTTGGTACGGGAGGTTCCAGAGACCCAGTACTTC. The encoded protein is CASGLVREVPETQYF.

CDR3 amino acids: CAISEGGGLPPYEQYF. The CDR3 coding sequence is TGTGCCATCAGTGAGGGCGGGGGCCTCCCGCCCTACGAGCAGTACTTC. The V and J genes are TRBV10-3 and TRBJ2-7; D is perhaps TRBD2 (7 bases). CDR1 is ENHRY, CDR2 SYGVKD, per germline. The CDR3 consists of 16 residues. V was cut by 2 bases and J by 2 bases, with 16 bases left in between.

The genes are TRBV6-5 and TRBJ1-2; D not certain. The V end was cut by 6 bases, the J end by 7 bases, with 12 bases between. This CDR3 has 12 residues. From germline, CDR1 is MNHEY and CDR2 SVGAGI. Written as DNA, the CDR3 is TGTGCCAGCAGCCGAATCCGTAGTGGCTACACCTTC. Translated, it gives CASSRIRSGYTF.